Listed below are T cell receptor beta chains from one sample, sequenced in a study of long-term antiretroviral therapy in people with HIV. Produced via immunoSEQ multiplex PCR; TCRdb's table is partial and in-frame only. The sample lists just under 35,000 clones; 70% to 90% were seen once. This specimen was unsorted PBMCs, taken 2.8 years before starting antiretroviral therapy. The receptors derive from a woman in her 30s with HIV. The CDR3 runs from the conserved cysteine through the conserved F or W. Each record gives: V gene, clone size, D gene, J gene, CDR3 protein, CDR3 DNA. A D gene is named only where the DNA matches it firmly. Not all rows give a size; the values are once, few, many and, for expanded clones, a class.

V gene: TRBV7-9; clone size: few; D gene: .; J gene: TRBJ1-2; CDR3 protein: CASSTSRSGGRYGYTF; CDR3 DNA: TGTGCCAGCAGTACCTCGAGGTCAGGAGGGCGGTATGGCTACACCTTC
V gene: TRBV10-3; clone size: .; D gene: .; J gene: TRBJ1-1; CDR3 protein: CAISAGINTEAFF; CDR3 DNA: TGTGCCATCAGTGCAGGGATTAACACTGAAGCTTTCTTT
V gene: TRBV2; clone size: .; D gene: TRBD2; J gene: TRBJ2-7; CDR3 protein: CASRGGLAYEQYF; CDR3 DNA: TGTGCCAGCAGGGGGGGACTAGCTTACGAGCAGTACTTC
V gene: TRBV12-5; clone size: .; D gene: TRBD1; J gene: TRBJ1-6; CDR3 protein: CASGLVLGQGKYNSPLHF; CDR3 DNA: TGTGCTAGTGGTTTGGTACTAGGACAGGGAAAGTATAATTCACCCCTCCACTTT
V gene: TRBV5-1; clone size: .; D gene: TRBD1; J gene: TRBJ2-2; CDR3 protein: CASSGDRATGELFF; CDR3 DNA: TGCGCCAGCAGCGGAGACAGGGCCACCGGGGAGCTGTTTTTT
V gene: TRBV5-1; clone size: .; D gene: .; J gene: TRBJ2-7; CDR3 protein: CASTGRFYEQYF; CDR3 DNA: TGCGCCAGCACCGGGCGGTTCTACGAGCAGTACTTC
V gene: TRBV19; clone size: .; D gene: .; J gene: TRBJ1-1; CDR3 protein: CASIGQTNTEAFF; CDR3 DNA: TGTGCCAGTATTGGACAGACGAACACTGAAGCTTTCTTT
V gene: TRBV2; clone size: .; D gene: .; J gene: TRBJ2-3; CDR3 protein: CASSERPGPKTTDTQYF; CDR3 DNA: TGTGCCAGCAGTGAAAGGCCCGGGCCAAAGACCACAGATACGCAGTATTTT
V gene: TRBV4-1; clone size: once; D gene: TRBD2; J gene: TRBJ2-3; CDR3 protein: CASSQDSVAGGRTDTQYF; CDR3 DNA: TGCGCCAGCAGCCAAGATTCGGTAGCGGGGGGCCGCACAGATACGCAGTATTTT
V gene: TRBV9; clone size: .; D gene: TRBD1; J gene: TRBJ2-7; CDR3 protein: CASSVDGQALGEQYF; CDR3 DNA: TGTGCCAGCAGCGTGGACGGACAGGCCCTGGGGGAGCAGTACTTC
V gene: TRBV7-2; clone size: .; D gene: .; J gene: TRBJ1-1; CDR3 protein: CASSLLRHTEAFF; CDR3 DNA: TGTGCCAGCAGCTTACTAAGGCACACTGAAGCTTTCTTT
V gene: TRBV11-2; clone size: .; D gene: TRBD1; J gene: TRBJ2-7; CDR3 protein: CASSVTTGAYYEQYF; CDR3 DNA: TGTGCCAGCAGCGTCACGACAGGGGCTTACTACGAGCAGTACTTC
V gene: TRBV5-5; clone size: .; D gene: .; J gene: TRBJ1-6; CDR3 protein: CASRSLSSNSPLHF; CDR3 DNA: TGTGCCAGCAGGTCACTGAGTTCTAATTCACCCCTCCACTTT
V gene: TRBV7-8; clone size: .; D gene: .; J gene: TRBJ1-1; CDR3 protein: CASSYLMNTEAFF; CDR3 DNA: TGTGCCAGCAGCTACTTAATGAACACTGAAGCTTTCTTT
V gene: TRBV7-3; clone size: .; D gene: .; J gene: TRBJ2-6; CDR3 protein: CASSEVGTPNSGANVLTF; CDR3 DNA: TGTGCCAGCAGCGAAGTCGGGACACCCAACTCTGGGGCCAACGTCCTGACTTTC
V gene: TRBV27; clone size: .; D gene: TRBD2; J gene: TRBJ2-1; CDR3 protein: CASSPLGLADYNEQFF; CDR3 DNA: TGTGCCAGCAGTCCGTTGGGACTAGCGGACTACAATGAGCAGTTCTTC
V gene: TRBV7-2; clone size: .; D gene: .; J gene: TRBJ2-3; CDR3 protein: CASGEVPDTQYF; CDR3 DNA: TGTGCCAGCGGGGAGGTCCCAGATACGCAGTATTTT
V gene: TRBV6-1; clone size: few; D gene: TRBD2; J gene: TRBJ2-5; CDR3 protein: CASSDGGRRFQETQYF; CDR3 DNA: TGTGCCAGCAGTGACGGGGGGAGGAGATTCCAAGAGACCCAGTACTTC
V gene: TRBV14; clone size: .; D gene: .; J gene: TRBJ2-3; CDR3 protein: CASSPGDTQYF; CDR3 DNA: TGTGCCAGCAGCCCGGGAGATACGCAGTATTTT
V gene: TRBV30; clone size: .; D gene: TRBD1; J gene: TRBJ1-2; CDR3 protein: CAWSEQGVGYTF; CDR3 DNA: TGTGCCTGGAGTGAACAGGGGGTTGGCTACACCTTC
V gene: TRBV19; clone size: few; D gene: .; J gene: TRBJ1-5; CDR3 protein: CASSKAEYSNQPQHF; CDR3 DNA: TGTGCCAGTAGTAAGGCAGAGTATAGCAATCAGCCCCAGCATTTT
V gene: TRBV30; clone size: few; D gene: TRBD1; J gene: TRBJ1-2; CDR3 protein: CASGQVLYGYTF; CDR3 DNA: TGTGCCTCAGGACAGGTCCTCTATGGCTACACCTTC
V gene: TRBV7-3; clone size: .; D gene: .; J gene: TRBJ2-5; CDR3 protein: CASSFGSSETQYF; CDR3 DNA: TGTGCCAGCAGCTTCGGCTCTTCAGAGACCCAGTACTTC
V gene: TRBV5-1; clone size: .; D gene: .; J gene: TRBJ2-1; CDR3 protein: CASSPGGYNEQFF; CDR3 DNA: TGCGCCAGCAGCCCTGGGGGCTACAATGAGCAGTTCTTC
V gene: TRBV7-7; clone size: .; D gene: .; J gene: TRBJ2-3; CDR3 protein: CASSLRPGEDTQYF; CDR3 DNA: TGTGCCAGCAGCCTGAGGCCTGGAGAAGATACGCAGTATTTT
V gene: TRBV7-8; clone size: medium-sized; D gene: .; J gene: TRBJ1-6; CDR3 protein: CASIGDGSYNSPLHF; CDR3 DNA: TGTGCCAGCATCGGGGATGGCTCCTATAATTCACCCCTCCACTTT